The 30 T cell receptor beta chains presented below share a single source sample, sequenced in a study of blood T cell repertoires in COVID-19 (dated by TCRdb to 2019 to 2021). The library relied on the immunoSEQ multiplex PCR assay. TCRdb retrieved this table from immuneACCESS and kept in-frame rearrangements only. Not all clones are present; in checked studies, unresolved V genes account for under half, and no reason is known for the remainder. The sample includes 90,000 or so clones, with about 84% observed a single time. The ten top clones hold about 23% of the sample. The sequencing input was peripheral blood. Source of these receptors: a man older than 75 with active or convalescent COVID-19.

Comment on this clone: The junction shows a germline mismatch at one end, possibly a read error. The genes are TRBV7-7 and TRBJ1-6; 9 bases are a match to TRBD1. Germline values: CDR1 SSHAT, CDR2 FNYEAQ (reference sequence). CDR3 length: 15 residues. DNA for the CDR3: TGTGCTAGCAGCTTAGACAGGGGGTGTAATTCACCCCTCCACTTT. Protein: CASSLDRGCNSPLHF.

The chain recombines TRBV7-2 with TRBJ1-2, with TRBD1 matching 8 bases. Per the germline V gene, CDR1 is SGHTA and CDR2 is FQGNSA. V was clipped by 1 base and J by 6 bases; unmatched bases: 4. The CDR3 has 14 amino acids. The DNA of the CDR3 is TGTGCCAGCAGCTTAGGGGCAGGGGGCGATGGCTACACCTTC. Its translation is CASSLGAGGDGYTF. Together with reference TRBV7-2 and TRBJ1-2, the CDR3 gives the full variable domain: GAGVSQSPSNKVTEKGKDVELRCDPISGHTALYWYRQSLGQGLEFLIYFQGNSAPDKSGLPSDRFSAERTGGSVSTLTIQRTQQEDSAVYLCASSLGAGGDGYTFGSGTRLTVV.

This rearrangement joins TRBV7-6 to TRBJ1-3; no clear D gene. Germline CDR1 and CDR2: SGHVS and FNYEAQ. The CDR3 runs 16 residues. V lost 1 base to trimming and J lost 0 bases, with 10 bases between them. CDR3 coding DNA: TGTGCCAGCAGCTTAGGGGCGGGATTCTCTGGAAACACCATATATTTT. The encoded protein is CASSLGAGFSGNTIYF.

V and J are TRBV28 and TRBJ2-2; D uncertain. V lost 1 base, J lost 7 bases, and 4 bases lay in between. The CDR3 is made up of 12 amino acids. Germline-derived CDR1 and CDR2 are MDHEN and SYDVKM. CDR3 sequence reads: CASSLFGGELFF. The CDR3 bases are TGTGCCAGCAGTTTATTCGGCGGGGAGCTGTTTTTT.

The gene calls are TRBV7-6 and TRBJ1-1; the D is unclear. Trimming shortened V by 8 bases and J by 0 bases, and 13 bases separated the two germline ends. This CDR3 has 14 residues. Germline loops: CDR1 SGHVS, CDR2 FNYEAQ. Here the CDR3 reads CASYIRGLNTEAFF. The CDR3 bases are TGTGCCAGCTATATCCGAGGGCTGAACACTGAAGCTTTCTTT.

This rearrangement joins TRBV7-2 to TRBJ2-3; 8 bases are shared with TRBD2. The CDR3 has 16 amino acids. Looked up from germline, CDR1 is SGHTA and CDR2 is FQGNSA. The junction had 9 bases not matched to a gene; V was cut back by 1 base and J by 6 bases. The CDR3 sequence is CASSLGVGGAGDTQYF. The CDR3 DNA is TGTGCCAGCAGCTTAGGAGTCGGGGGGGCAGGGGATACGCAGTATTTT. Together with reference TRBV7-2 and TRBJ2-3, the CDR3 gives the full variable domain: GAGVSQSPSNKVTEKGKDVELRCDPISGHTALYWYRQSLGQGLEFLIYFQGNSAPDKSGLPSDRFSAERTGGSVSTLTIQRTQQEDSAVYLCASSLGVGGAGDTQYFGPGTRLTVL.

This sequence joins TRBV28 and TRBJ2-7; 8 bases line up with TRBD2. V shed 6 bases and J 4 bases; nucleotides not matched to a gene: 8. Germline assignment: CDR1 MDHEN and CDR2 SYDVKM. The CDR3 covers 14 residues. In DNA, the CDR3 is TGTGCCAGCAGCCCCCCGGGGGGGGGATACGAGCAGTACTTC. The encoded protein is CASSPPGGGYEQYF.

The chain employs TRBV11-2 and TRBJ2-1; D is perhaps TRBD1 (7 bases). The ends were cut back, 5 bases at V and 7 bases at J, with 9 bases in the middle. CDR3 length: 12 residues. Germline assignment: CDR1 SGHAT and CDR2 FQNNGV. The CDR3 region has the DNA TGTGCCAGCAGCCCAGGGGGGAATGAGCAGTTCTTC. It encodes CASSPGGNEQFF.

This rearrangement joins TRBV27 to TRBJ2-7, with 9 nucleotides matching TRBD1. The CDR3 length is 15 residues. Germline CDR1 is MNHEY and CDR2 is SMNVEV (reference sequence). V lost 6 bases, J lost 3 bases, and 9 bases stayed unmatched. CDR3 protein: CASSLTWDRVYEQYF. DNA for the CDR3: TGTGCCAGCAGCCTGACCTGGGACAGGGTCTACGAGCAGTACTTC.

This clone was counted only a few times. This rearrangement joins TRBV19 to TRBJ1-2; 7 bases align to TRBD1. CDR1 LNHDA and CDR2 SQIVND come from the germline V gene (reference sequence). This CDR3 is built from 15 residues. The V and J ends lost 3 bases and 2 bases, in that order; junction bases with no gene match: 6. The DNA of the CDR3 is TGTGCCAGTAGTATCCGGGACAGCCGGAACTATGGCTACACCTTC. Encoded protein: CASSIRDSRNYGYTF.

The CDR3 DNA reads as TGTGCCAGCAGCTTAGCGGGGGGGCGAGATACGCAGTATTTT. As protein: CASSLAGGRDTQYF. The chain recombines TRBV7-2 with TRBJ2-3; D is perhaps TRBD2 (7 bases). The V end was cut by 0 bases, the J end by 5 bases, with 9 bases between. There are 14 residues in the CDR3. The germline gives CDR1 SGHTA, CDR2 FQGNSA.

This clone has only a few counts. The gene calls are TRBV10-3 and TRBJ1-5; 11 positions match TRBD1. The CDR3 extends over 14 amino acids. With 6 bases clipped from V and 5 bases from J, the junction kept 3 bases outside the gene matches. CDR1 is ENHRY and CDR2 is SYGVKD in the germline V gene. In nucleotides, the CDR3 is TGTGCCATCAGGGGACAGGGGGACTATCAGCCCCAGCATTTT. Translating gives CAIRGQGDYQPQHF.

The V call is TRBV28, the J call TRBJ2-5; TRBD2 might be the D (6 bases). V dropped 1 base and J dropped 5 bases, with 11 bases sitting between them. Germline CDR1 and CDR2: MDHEN and SYDVKM. The CDR3 totals 14 residues. The CDR3 region has the DNA TGTGCCAGCAGTTTATCGGGGGAGATGGAGACCCAGTACTTC. It translates to CASSLSGEMETQYF.

V usage is TRBV10-1 and J usage is TRBJ2-7; weak D call: TRBD2 (5 bases). This CDR3 is built from 16 residues. The V and J ends lost 0 bases and 1 base respectively, with 13 bases between them. Germline CDR1 and CDR2: WNHNN and SYGVQD (reference sequence). CDR3 sequence (DNA): TGCGCCAGCAGTGAGTCTGGGAGCGGCAGATCCTACGAGCAGTACTTC. Its translation: CASSESGSGRSYEQYF.

The CDR3 DNA sequence: TGTGCCATCAGAGCGACAGGGGACCACGAGCAGTACTTC. Its protein product is CAIRATGDHEQYF. The chain couples TRBV10-3 to TRBJ2-7, with TRBD1 matching over 8 bases. The CDR3 is made up of 13 amino acids. In germline, CDR1 is ENHRY, CDR2 SYGVKD. Trimming cost V 6 bases and J 5 bases; bases outside gene matches: 6.

The chain joins TRBV7-2 to TRBJ2-1; 8 bases fit TRBD2. The junction had 6 bases not matched to a gene; V was cut back by 5 bases and J by 0 bases. Germline CDR1 reads SGHTA; CDR2 reads FQGNSA. The CDR3 is 16 residues long. In nucleotides, the CDR3 is TGTGCCAGCAGCCGTCCCCGGGGGGGCTCCTACAATGAGCAGTTCTTC. This gives the protein CASSRPRGGSYNEQFF.

This clone was seen only once. The V and J genes are TRBV18 and TRBJ2-1; the match to TRBD2 covers 15 bases. Losses at the gene ends were 3 bases for V and 0 bases for J; bases not matched to a gene: 6. The length of the CDR3 is 19 residues. Germline V CDR1 and CDR2: KGHSH, LQKENI. The CDR3 reads CASSPPGLAGGTSYNEQFF. For the CDR3, the DNA is TGTGCCAGCTCACCTCCGGGACTAGCGGGGGGAACCTCCTACAATGAGCAGTTCTTC.

This chain joins TRBV10-3 and TRBJ2-7; TRBD2 matches at 7 bases. Looked up from germline, CDR1 is ENHRY and CDR2 is SYGVKD. After removal of 6 bases from V and 0 bases from J, the junction contained 2 bases not matched to a gene. The CDR3 extends over 13 amino acids. The CDR3 here is CAISRGDSYEQYF. The CDR3 region has the DNA TGTGCCATCAGCCGGGGGGACTCCTACGAGCAGTACTTC.

The chain links TRBV9 to TRBJ2-2, with 7 bases matching TRBD1. The CDR3 sequence is 16 residues long. Germline V CDR1 and CDR2: SGDLS, YYNGEE. Losses at the gene ends were 4 bases for V and 0 bases for J; bases not matched to a gene: 6. Written as DNA, the CDR3 is TGTGCCAGCAGCCCGGGGACAGATCCGAACACCGGGGAGCTGTTTTTT. The encoded protein is CASSPGTDPNTGELFF.

The CDR3 DNA sequence: TGTGCCAGCAAATACAGGGTGGGCAATCAGCCCCAGCATTTT. Translated, it gives CASKYRVGNQPQHF. The chain combines TRBV6-5 with TRBJ1-5; tentatively, D is TRBD1 (6 bases). The CDR3 runs to 14 residues. Between the trimmed V and J ends, which lost 7 bases and 2 bases, there was a span of 12 bases. Per the germline V gene, CDR1 is MNHEY and CDR2 is SVGAGI.

This rearrangement joins TRBV7-2 to TRBJ2-3; weak D call: TRBD2 (5 bases). Germline CDR1 SGHTA, CDR2 FQGNSA. The germline V and J ends were trimmed by 5 bases and 6 bases, with 18 bases remaining between them. This CDR3 comprises 15 residues. CDR3 protein: CASSRGRGFSDTQYF. The CDR3 region has the DNA TGTGCCAGCAGCCGCGGACGGGGTTTTTCGGATACGCAGTATTTT.

CDR3 sequence (DNA): TGTGCCAGCAGCGCAGACTCTAGCGGGGGGTCAGTTTGGAACTCCTACAATGAGCAGTTCTTC. Its translation: CASSADSSGGSVWNSYNEQFF. This sequence joins TRBV9 and TRBJ2-1; 11 bases map to TRBD2. Germline trimming cut 3 bases from V and 0 bases from J; bases unmatched to any gene: 17. This CDR3 spans 21 amino acids. Germline values: CDR1 SGDLS, CDR2 YYNGEE.

The CDR3: CASSLQGDSGNTIYF. CDR3 bases: TGTGCCAGCAGCTTGCAGGGGGACTCTGGAAACACCATATATTTT. V gene TRBV5-5 combines with J gene TRBJ1-3, with 7 bases that match TRBD1. V lost 1 base, J lost 0 bases, and 1 base stayed unmatched. The CDR3 contains 15 residues. Germline V gives CDR1 SGHKS, CDR2 YYEKEE (reference sequence).

The chain joins TRBV29-1 to TRBJ2-7, with 7 bases fitting TRBD2. The CDR3 has 13 residues. The V and J ends lost 3 bases and 6 bases, in that order; junction bases with no gene match: 8. CDR1 is SQVTM and CDR2 is ANQGSEA in the germline V gene. The CDR3 DNA reads TGCAGCGTTGACGGGGGGAATATCGGCGAGCAGTACTTC. Encoded protein: CSVDGGNIGEQYF.

The chain carries TRBV20-1 and TRBJ2-5, with 8 nucleotides matching TRBD2. The V segment lost 6 bases and the J segment 8 bases; nucleotides outside the gene matches: 5. CDR1 and CDR2 from the germline V gene are DFQATT and SNEGSKA (reference sequence). The CDR3 loop spans 11 amino acids. CDR3 nucleotides: TGCAGTGCGATAGCGGGGATAACCCAGTACTTC. Translated, it gives CSAIAGITQYF.

The chain links TRBV11-3 to TRBJ2-2; TRBD2 matches at 7 bases. CDR1 SGHNT and CDR2 YENEEA come from the germline V gene. The CDR3 contains 16 residues. The junction had 3 bases not matched to a gene; V was cut back by 1 base and J by 1 base. In nucleotides, the CDR3 is TGTGCCAGCAGCTTAGGGGCTAGCGGGAACACCGGGGAGCTGTTTTTT. It translates to CASSLGASGNTGELFF.

V is TRBV5-1 and J is TRBJ1-2, with D perhaps matching TRBD1 (6 bases). Deletions cut 3 bases from V and 9 bases from J, with 12 bases between. The germline gives CDR1 SGHRS, CDR2 YFSETQ. The CDR3 has 12 residues. CDR3 sequence: CASSWDNSRYTF. The CDR3 coding sequence is TGCGCCAGCAGCTGGGACAATAGCCGCTACACCTTC.

This sequence joins TRBV4-2 and TRBJ2-5; 8 nucleotides line up with TRBD2. The germline V gene encodes CDR1 LGHNA and CDR2 YNFKEQ. The V segment lost 3 bases and the J segment 5 bases; nucleotides outside the gene matches: 11. The CDR3 totals 16 residues. CDR3 protein: CASSQLIAGSGETQYF. CDR3 in DNA: TGTGCCAGCAGCCAGCTGATAGCGGGGTCGGGCGAGACCCAGTACTTC.

The rearrangement joins TRBV3-1 (or the pseudogene TRBV3-2) to TRBJ2-7; a possible D gene is TRBD2 (5 bases). V was trimmed by 0 bases and J by 5 bases, leaving 14 bases between them. Per germline, CDR1 LGHDT and CDR2 YNNKEL (reference sequence). The length of the CDR3 is 15 residues. CDR3 sequence: CASSQDVGWRDEQYF. CDR3 in DNA: TGTGCCAGCAGCCAAGATGTGGGGTGGCGGGACGAGCAGTACTTC.

This clone came up once. The V gene is TRBV28, the J gene TRBJ2-3; the D gene is possibly TRBD1 (6 bases). The V gene lost 6 bases and the J gene lost 0 bases, with 16 bases spanning the gap. The germline V gene has CDR1 MDHEN and CDR2 SYDVKM. This CDR3 comprises 16 residues. The CDR3 loop is CASSRKTGRSTDTQYF. In nucleotides, the CDR3 is TGTGCCAGCAGCCGAAAGACAGGCCGTAGCACAGATACGCAGTATTTT.